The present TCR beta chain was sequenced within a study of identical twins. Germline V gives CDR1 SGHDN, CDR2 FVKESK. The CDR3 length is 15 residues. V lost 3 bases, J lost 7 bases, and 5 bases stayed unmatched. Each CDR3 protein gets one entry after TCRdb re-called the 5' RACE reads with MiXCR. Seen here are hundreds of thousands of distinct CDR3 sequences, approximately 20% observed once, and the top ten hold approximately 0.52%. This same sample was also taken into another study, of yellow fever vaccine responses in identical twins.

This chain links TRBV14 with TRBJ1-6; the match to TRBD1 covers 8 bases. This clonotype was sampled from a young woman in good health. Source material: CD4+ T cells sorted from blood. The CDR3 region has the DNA TGTGCCAGCAGCCATCGGACAGGGATGAATTCACCCCTCCACTTT. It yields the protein CASSHRTGMNSPLHF.